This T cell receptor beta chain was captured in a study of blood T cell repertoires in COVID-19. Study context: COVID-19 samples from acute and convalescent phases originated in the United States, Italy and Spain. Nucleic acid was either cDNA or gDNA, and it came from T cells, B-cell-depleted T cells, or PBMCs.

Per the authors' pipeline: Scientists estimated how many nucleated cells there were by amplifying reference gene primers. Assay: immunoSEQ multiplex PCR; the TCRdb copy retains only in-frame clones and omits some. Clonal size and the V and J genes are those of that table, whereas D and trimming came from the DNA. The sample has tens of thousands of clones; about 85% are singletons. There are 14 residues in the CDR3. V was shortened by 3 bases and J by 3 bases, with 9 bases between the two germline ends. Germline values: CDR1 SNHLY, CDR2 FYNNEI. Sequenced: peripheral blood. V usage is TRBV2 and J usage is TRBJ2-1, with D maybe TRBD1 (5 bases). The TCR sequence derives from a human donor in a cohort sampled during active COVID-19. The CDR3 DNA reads TGTGCCAGCAGTGACGGGCAGGGCTACAATGAGCAGTTCTTC. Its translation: CASSDGQGYNEQFF.